This T cell receptor (beta chain) was documented in a study of blood T cells in healthy people across ages (dated by TCRdb to about 2015). A note on the overall study: In model experiments, template switching captured about one uniquely barcoded TCR beta cDNA molecule for every two T cells. Using deep sequencing normalized with unique cDNA molecular identifiers, the study measured how TCR beta repertoire diversity changes with age. The donors were split into four age groups: young (average about 15 years), middle-aged (more than 35), aged (roughly 65) and long-lived (over 75). To avoid experimental bias, donors of different ages were spread randomly across the sequencing lanes. The study analyzed two additional independent replicas of 1 million unique cDNA reads from the same blood draw for two donors, one aged 18 to 29 and one aged 80 or older. Broader findings and caveats from the paper: Compared with the aged group, the long-lived group had more naive CD4+ T cells, fewer expanded clones and increased TCR diversity, suggesting age selection. Estimates of total diversity based on one million sequenced T cells were considered lower bounds and underestimates. Because donor CMV infection status was unknown, age-related changes in expanded clonotypes were potentially confounded. Observed TCR beta diversity correlated strongly with the percentage of naive T cells measured by flow cytometry. As age increased, observed TCR beta diversity per million T cells dropped in a roughly linear way, and a significant reduction was already evident by age roughly 36. Because profiling used bulk unsorted PBMCs, naive and antigen-experienced compartments could not be compared conclusively.

Spanning cysteine to phenylalanine, the CDR3 consists of 16 amino acids. The CDR3 DNA has 48 bases and is translated from base 1. The CDR1 and CDR2 encoded by the germline V gene are MGHRA and YSYEKL. V trim: 6 bases; J trim: 1 base; unmatched bases: 11. The roughly 38 donors, aged about 6 to 100 years, were systemically healthy Caucasian individuals from Russia. Ten milliliters of peripheral blood were drawn from each donor into EDTA-treated Vacutainer tubes. Ficoll-Paque density-gradient centrifugation was used to isolate PBMCs, with at least 6.5 million obtained per sample. Total RNA was extracted from PBMCs with Trizol reagent, with at least 6 micrograms obtained per sample. The percentages of naive CD45RAhigh/CD27high T cells were determined by flow cytometry on a PBMC aliquot from every donor. Library method: 5' RACE. The data were produced on an Illumina HiSeq 2500. A second PCR of about 6 to 12 cycles was performed with a sample-barcoded 5' primer and a J-beta primer mix. A unique molecular identifier was introduced onto each TCR beta cDNA molecule by a template-switch 5' adaptor carrying 12 random nucleotides. Each sample yielded at least 3 million CDR3-containing paired-end reads. The Mint cDNA synthesis kit, primed by a TRBC-specific oligonucleotide, was used to synthesize first-strand cDNA from all RNA. After uracil-DNA glycosylase treatment, a first 18-cycle PCR used universal primers M1SS and BC2_uni_R on all cDNA. The original pipeline was this. For normalization, 1 million high-quality reads, each with a distinct molecular identifier, were randomly selected from each sample. Instead of being binned into consensus sequences, reads that shared molecular identifiers were thrown out. CDR3 identification, clonotype clustering and error correction used MiTCR with a Q25 quality threshold and the strictest error-elimination algorithm. A nonparametric unseen species model using Euler transformation provided a lower-bound estimate of total TCR beta diversity. TCRdb redid the processing of the public reads, applying fastp at Q25 and MiXCR, and retained in-frame beta chains. Identical CDR3 proteins give one entry, which carries the most common genes and DNA. The V and J calls and clone size come from TCRdb's table, not from the authors' own analysis. The sample table shows approximately 900,000 distinct CDR3 sequences, and around 48% are seen once. The biggest ten clones account for around an eighth of the sample.

The table lists this clonotype with a few counts. It has no known antigen specificity. No much larger clone exists at a distance of one base, and base qualities are not known. The chain is assembled from TRBV4-1 and TRBJ2-7, and TRBD2 aligns with 8 junction nucleotides. This TCR was recovered from a man in his thirties or forties in good health. The specimen sequenced was blood. DNA sequence: TGCGCCAGCAGTCCCAGGGGCAGCGGGGGATCCTACGAGCAGTACTTC. It specifies CASSPRGSGGSYEQYF.